The 27 T cell receptor beta chains in this list originate from one sample, sequenced in a study of T cells after yellow fever vaccination. TCRdb reprocessed the 5' RACE reads via MiXCR and lists one record per CDR3 protein. The table records some 500,000 distinct CDR3 sequences, around an eighth of them present only once. Sequencing used PBMCs, obtained on the day of the yellow fever booster vaccination. The receptors originated from a man aged 30 to 39 who received the YFV17D yellow fever vaccine.

The V gene is TRBV6-5, the J gene TRBJ1-2; D might be TRBD1 (6 bases). Trimming removed 3 bases from V and 8 bases from J, with 13 bases in between. This CDR3 is 13 amino acids long. Germline V gene data show CDR1 as MNHEY and CDR2 as SVGAGI. CDR3 residues: CASSYGGPGGYTF. As DNA, the CDR3 is TGTGCCAGCAGTTATGGGGGCCCGGGCGGCTACACCTTC.

A few counts support this clonotype. V is TRBV5-1 and J is TRBJ1-2; D gene uncertain. The ends were cut back, 0 bases at V and 3 bases at J, with 9 bases in the middle. Looked up from germline, CDR1 is SGHRS and CDR2 is YFSETQ. This CDR3 region has 14 residues. For the CDR3, the DNA is TGCGCCAGCAGCTTGGTCGGCAGCGACTATGGCTACACCTTC. As protein: CASSLVGSDYGYTF.

This clonotype was detected a few times. This chain joins TRBV29-1 and TRBJ2-3; D assignment may be TRBD1 or TRBD2 (5 bases each). The CDR3 has 15 residues. V was trimmed by 0 bases and J by 0 bases, leaving 10 bases between them. CDR1 is SQVTM and CDR2 is ANQGSEA in the germline V gene. In nucleotides, the CDR3 is TGCAGCGTTGAAGATGGGACGGCTAGCACAGATACGCAGTATTTT. The encoded protein is CSVEDGTASTDTQYF.

This clonotype came up a few times. The rearrangement links TRBV12-3 or TRBV12-4 to TRBJ2-1; D is perhaps TRBD1 or TRBD2 (5 bases each). Deletions cut 7 bases from V and 9 bases from J, with 13 bases between. The length of the CDR3 is 12 residues. DNA for the CDR3: TGTGCCAGCACCCCCGGGACCGGTGAGCAGTTCTTC. Translated: CASTPGTGEQFF.

The rearrangement uses TRBV16 and TRBJ1-1; D gene unclear. The germline V gene encodes CDR1 KGHSY and CDR2 FQNENV. This CDR3 has 13 residues. V was clipped by 2 bases and J by 4 bases, with 8 bases between them. CDR3 nucleotides: TGTGCCAGCAGCCAAAAAGGATTCACTGAAGCTTTCTTT. Residues: CASSQKGFTEAFF.

Only a few counts were recorded for this clonotype. J is TRBJ2-3 and V is TRBV5-4, with unresolved D. The V end lost 0 bases, the J end lost 4 bases, and 9 bases lay between the germline ends. Per the germline V gene, CDR1 is SGHNT and CDR2 is YYREEE (reference sequence). This CDR3 spans 14 amino acids. The CDR3 coding sequence is TGTGCCAGCAGCTTGGGAACAATCCCAGATACGCAGTATTTT. Residues: CASSLGTIPDTQYF.

This clonotype was counted between two and nine times. The chain uses TRBV5-4 and TRBJ2-3; D is ambiguous. CDR1 is SGHNT and CDR2 is YYREEE in the germline V gene (reference sequence). The V end lost 2 bases, the J end lost 2 bases, and 9 bases lay between the germline ends. This CDR3 comprises 14 residues. CDR3 sequence reads: CASSFSAATDTQYF. The CDR3 DNA reads TGTGCCAGCAGCTTCAGTGCCGCCACAGATACGCAGTATTTT.

The chain is built from TRBV29-1 and TRBJ2-7, with TRBD1 matching over 10 bases. Germline V gene sequence: CDR1 SQVTM, CDR2 ANQGSEA. V gave up 7 bases and J gave up 0 bases; unmatched junction bases: 6. The CDR3 has 14 amino acids. CDR3 nucleotide sequence: TGCAGCGCCGCCGGGACAGGGGACTCCTACGAGCAGTACTTC. This codes for CSAAGTGDSYEQYF.

This clonotype was found a few times. The rearrangement joins TRBV5-5 to TRBJ2-1; TRBD1 aligns across 10 bases. CDR3 length: 15 residues. V dropped 4 bases and J dropped 8; count of bases not matched to a gene: 9. Per germline, CDR1 SGHKS and CDR2 YYEKEE (reference sequence). The CDR3 DNA reads TGTGCCAGCAGCCCTCCGGGACAGGGGTTTTATGAGCAGTTCTTC. Translated, it gives CASSPPGQGFYEQFF.

The chain links TRBV14 to TRBJ2-5; 7 bases map to TRBD1. Germline V lookup: CDR1 SGHDN, CDR2 FVKESK. There are 12 residues in the CDR3. Trimming took 4 bases from V and 7 from J; bases not matched to a gene: 3. CDR3 residues: CASSRDSVTQYF. The DNA of the CDR3 is TGTGCCAGCAGCCGGGACAGTGTGACCCAGTACTTC.

Many counts were recorded for this clonotype. This chain joins TRBV7-2 and TRBJ2-2; D call uncertain. The CDR3 has 13 residues. The V end lost 1 base, the J end lost 6 bases, and 6 bases lay between the germline ends. Germline V CDR1 and CDR2: SGHTA, FQGNSA. In nucleotides, the CDR3 is TGTGCCAGCAGCTTAGTCCTAGCCGGGGAGCTGTTTTTT. Translation: CASSLVLAGELFF.

This chain joins TRBV10-3 and TRBJ2-7; D uncertain. V lost 9 bases and J lost 2, with 14 bases in between. This CDR3 has 13 residues. Germline V gene sequence: CDR1 ENHRY, CDR2 SYGVKD. The CDR3 nucleotides are TGTGCCATGCCTGCTTGGCGTCCCTACGAGCAGTACTTC. It is translated as CAMPAWRPYEQYF.

There are a few counts of this clonotype. The chain uses TRBV6-2 or TRBV6-3 and TRBJ1-5; 8 positions agree with TRBD1. The CDR3 is 12 amino acids. Germline CDR1 and CDR2: MNHEY and SVGEGT. V was pared by 6 bases and J by 7 bases, with 2 bases of the junction left unmatched. This CDR3 reads CASSRGRQPQHF. CDR3 bases: TGTGCCAGCAGCAGGGGGCGGCAGCCCCAGCATTTT.

The rearrangement uses TRBV6-5 and TRBJ2-3, with 10 bases lining up with TRBD1. The V gene end was trimmed by 4 bases and the J gene end by 1 base; junction bases not matched to a gene: 8. The CDR3 sequence is 17 residues long. Per germline, CDR1 MNHEY and CDR2 SVGAGI. The CDR3, as DNA: TGTGCCAGCAGTTTATCCTCCGGGACAGGGGGCACAGATACGCAGTATTTT. The encoded protein is CASSLSSGTGGTDTQYF.

This clonotype was detected once. The chain carries TRBV29-1 and TRBJ2-3; D is uncertain. The CDR3 is 13 amino acids. Between the trimmed V and J ends, which lost 8 bases and 8 bases, there was a span of 20 bases. Germline values: CDR1 SQVTM, CDR2 ANQGSEA. In nucleotides, the CDR3 is TGCAGCATTACATATCATCAGGATGGTACGCAGTATTTT. This encodes CSITYHQDGTQYF.

This clonotype was counted ten times or more. The CDR3 reads CASSPGQGYGYTF. The CDR3, as DNA: TGTGCCAGCAGCCCCGGACAGGGCTATGGCTACACCTTC. The V call is TRBV12-3 or TRBV12-4, the J call TRBJ1-2, with 8 nucleotides matching TRBD1. Losses at the gene ends were 6 bases for V and 4 bases for J; bases not matched to a gene: 4. The CDR3 loop spans 13 amino acids.

This clonotype has just a few counts. This chain links TRBV7-9 with TRBJ1-1; 8 positions agree with TRBD1. The CDR3 is 14 amino acids. J was trimmed by 11 bases and V by 5 bases; bases with no gene match: 13. Germline assignment: CDR1 SEHNR and CDR2 FQNEAQ (reference sequence). The CDR3 loop reads CASSQSRQGSGAFF. CDR3 coding DNA: TGTGCCAGCAGCCAATCTCGACAGGGGAGCGGTGCTTTCTTT. Drawing the rest from reference TRBV7-9 and TRBJ1-1, the complete variable domain is DTGVSQNPRHKITKRGQNVTFRCDPISEHNRLYWYRQTLGQGPEFLTYFQNEAQLEKSRLLSDRFSAERPKGSFSTLEIQRTEQGDSAMYLCASSQSRQGSGAFFGQGTRLTVV.

The CDR3 sequence: CATRQITDTQYF. Here the CDR3 DNA reads TGTGCCACTCGACAGATCACAGATACGCAGTATTTT. The genes are TRBV6-1 and TRBJ2-3; D may be TRBD1 (5 bases). Trimming left V 10 bases short and J 2 bases short, with 10 bases between. The CDR3 totals 12 residues. Germline CDR1 is MNHNS and CDR2 is SASEGT.

This clonotype showed up just a few times. V gene TRBV20-1 combines with J gene TRBJ2-7; D gene ambiguous. V was clipped by 4 bases and J by 0 bases, with 10 bases between them. Per germline, CDR1 DFQATT and CDR2 SNEGSKA (reference sequence). The CDR3 consists of 13 residues. The CDR3 coding sequence is TGCAGTGCTATAAGTCAATTCTCCTACGAGCAGTACTTC. Amino acids: CSAISQFSYEQYF.

This clonotype was found many times. The rearrangement joins TRBV29-1 to TRBJ1-2; the match to TRBD1 covers 11 bases. The ends lost 6 bases at V and 4 bases at J; junction bases unmatched: 1. The CDR3 runs 12 residues. Germline V lookup: CDR1 SQVTM, CDR2 ANQGSEA. CDR3 coding DNA: TGCAGCGTGGGGACAGGGGGCTATGGCTACACCTTC. Translating gives CSVGTGGYGYTF.

This clonotype was seen only a few times. The chain employs TRBV7-2 and TRBJ2-7; maybe TRBD2 (6 bases). The CDR3 is 15 amino acids. The ends were cut back, 4 bases at V and 0 bases at J, with 13 bases in the middle. Germline V gives CDR1 SGHTA, CDR2 FQGNSA. The CDR3 DNA reads TGTGCCAGCAGCTCTGCGGGGTTCCCCTCCTACGAGCAGTACTTC. This sequence encodes CASSSAGFPSYEQYF.

This rearrangement joins TRBV7-9 to TRBJ2-2, with a weak D call TRBD2 (5 bases). The V and J ends lost 7 bases and 6 bases respectively, with 18 bases between them. This CDR3 is 15 amino acids long. CDR1 SEHNR and CDR2 FQNEAQ come from the germline V gene (reference sequence). The CDR3 nucleotides read TGTGCCAGCACTTATCAAGATCGGGGTGCCGGGGAGCTGTTTTTT. It specifies CASTYQDRGAGELFF.

This clonotype appeared many times. The rearrangement links TRBV20-1 to TRBJ2-4; TRBD2 matches 12 bases. Germline V gene sequence: CDR1 DFQATT, CDR2 SNEGSKA (reference sequence). The trim removed 0 bases at V and 2 bases at J, leaving 11 bases unmatched. This CDR3 spans 19 amino acids. CDR3 DNA: TGCAGTGCTAGAGATACTAGCGGGAGGACCCCAGTCACCAAAAACATTCAGTACTTC. This encodes CSARDTSGRTPVTKNIQYF.

This clonotype appeared many times. The chain links TRBV24-1 to TRBJ2-2; D remains unclear. Germline CDR1 reads KGHDR; CDR2 reads SFDVKD. Trimming took 0 bases from V and 8 from J, leaving 3 bases between them. This CDR3 contains 12 residues. The CDR3 bases are TGTGCCACCAGTGATTTGATGGGGGAGCTGTTTTTT. It encodes CATSDLMGELFF.

The chain is built from TRBV15 and TRBJ1-2; D gene unclear. The CDR3 runs to 15 residues. The V and J ends lost 3 bases and 4 bases respectively, with 15 bases between them. The germline V gene has CDR1 LNHNV and CDR2 YYDKDF (reference sequence). The CDR3 region has the DNA TGTGCCACCAGCAGTCCTTCTAGTAGCGGCTATGGCTACACCTTC. It yields the protein CATSSPSSSGYGYTF.

This clonotype appeared a few times. At one end, the junction sequence differs from germline, possibly due to a read error. The chain employs TRBV7-8 and TRBJ2-3; D uncertain. Germline CDR1 is SGHVS and CDR2 is FQNEAQ. This CDR3 region has 15 residues. CDR3 in DNA: TGCGCCAGCAGCTTGTTAACGGCTAGCACAGATACGCAGTATTTT. This translates into CASSLLTASTDTQYF.

This clonotype was counted a few times. The V call is TRBV6-2 or TRBV6-3, the J call TRBJ1-2, with D unclear. Trimming pared 6 bases from V and 4 bases from J, leaving 12 bases between. This CDR3 is built from 13 residues. The germline V gene encodes CDR1 MNHEY and CDR2 SVGEGT. The CDR3 region has the DNA TGTGCCAGCAGCCAAACGACGATCTATGGCTACACCTTC. It translates to CASSQTTIYGYTF.